The 17 T cell receptor beta chains given below trace back to one sample, sequenced in a study of control samples from healthy donors and cancer patients. Measured with immunoSEQ multiplex PCR; TCRdb has only the in-frame clones, and not every one. Here the sample spans 40,000 to 60,000 clones, 88% being singletons. The sequencing sample was made of PBMCs. These receptors originate from a man over 45 with head and neck cancer.

The V call is TRBV27, the J call TRBJ2-7; 7 nucleotides match TRBD2. This CDR3 is 12 amino acids long. V dropped 6 bases and J dropped 2; count of bases not matched to a gene: 1. Per the germline V gene, CDR1 is MNHEY and CDR2 is SMNVEV (reference sequence). For the CDR3, the DNA is TGTGCCAGCAGGGCGGGAGCCTACGAGCAGTACTTC. Its translation: CASRAGAYEQYF.

The V gene is TRBV3-1 (or the pseudogene TRBV3-2), the J gene TRBJ1-1; D is unresolved. V was shortened by 1 base and J by 4 bases, with 4 bases between the two germline ends. The CDR3 spans 12 residues. Germline lookup yields CDR1 LGHDT and CDR2 YNNKEL (reference sequence). In DNA form, the CDR3 reads TGTGCCAGCAGCCAAGGGGGCACTGAAGCTTTCTTT. This gives the protein CASSQGGTEAFF.

This clone was seen only once. This chain uses TRBV7-2 with TRBJ2-5, with D tentatively TRBD2 (7 bases). From germline, CDR1 is SGHTA and CDR2 FQGNSA. CDR3 length: 15 amino acids. The V gene lost 2 bases and the J gene lost 1 base, with 11 bases spanning the gap. CDR3 amino acids: CASSLQGGGQETQYF. CDR3 DNA sequence: TGTGCCAGCAGCTTACAGGGAGGGGGCCAAGAGACCCAGTACTTC.

The rearrangement links TRBV15 to TRBJ1-6, with a tentative D call TRBD1 (5 bases). V lost 0 bases and J lost 10, with 10 bases in between. Germline V gives CDR1 LNHNV, CDR2 YYDKDF (reference sequence). The CDR3 totals 14 residues. Here the CDR3 reads CATSRDRVESPLHF. In DNA, the CDR3 is TGTGCCACCAGCAGAGACAGGGTGGAATCACCCCTCCACTTT.

The V gene is TRBV29-1, the J gene TRBJ1-3, with unresolved D. The germline CDR1 and CDR2 sequences are SQVTM and ANQGSEA. Trimming pared 7 bases from V and 3 bases from J, leaving 10 bases between. CDR3 length: 12 residues. The CDR3 spells CSAGGGGNTIYF. CDR3 bases: TGCAGCGCTGGCGGAGGTGGAAACACCATATATTTT.

The chain joins TRBV18 to TRBJ2-4; D is unresolved. V gave up 0 bases and J gave up 8 bases, with 8 bases separating them. This CDR3 has 13 amino acids. Germline V gene lookup returns CDR1 KGHSH and CDR2 LQKENI. This CDR3 is CASSPPTVDIQYF. The DNA of the CDR3 is TGTGCCAGCTCACCACCTACTGTGGACATTCAGTACTTC. Supplemented by reference TRBV18 and TRBJ2-4, the full variable domain reads NAGVMQNPRHLVRRRGQEARLRCSPMKGHSHVYWYRQLPEEGLKFMVYLQKENIIDESGMPKERFSAEFPKEGPSILRIQQVVRGDSAAYFCASSPPTVDIQYFGAGTRLSVL.

This sequence joins TRBV6-2 or TRBV6-3 and TRBJ1-5; 8 bases are a match to TRBD1. This CDR3 has 20 amino acids. Germline CDR1 MNHEY, CDR2 SVGEGT. Trimming at V came to 0 bases and at J to 0 bases, leaving 13 bases not matched to a gene. CDR3 sequence (DNA): TGTGCCAGCAGTTACTCGATCTCAGCCAGGGGGCCTCCTAGCAATCAGCCCCAGCATTTT. This gives the protein CASSYSISARGPPSNQPQHF.

This clone was counted once. The gene calls are TRBV6-2 or TRBV6-3 and TRBJ2-5; no definite D call. Trimming removed 2 bases at V and 2 bases at J, with 6 bases between. Germline CDR1 MNHEY, CDR2 SVGEGT. This CDR3 is built from 13 residues. CDR3 in DNA: TGTGCCAGCAGTTACCTGCCGCAAGAGACCCAGTACTTC. This sequence encodes CASSYLPQETQYF.

This clone was detected once. V usage is TRBV25-1 and J usage is TRBJ1-1; no clear D. The CDR3 is 12 amino acids. Germline V gene sequence: CDR1 MGHDK, CDR2 SYGVNS. V lost 2 bases, J lost 1 base, and 2 bases lay in between. CDR3: CASSERNTEAFF. CDR3 DNA sequence: TGTGCCAGCAGTGAAAGGAACACTGAAGCTTTCTTT.

A word on this clone: Other DNA sequences in the sample encode the same CDR3. The rearrangement uses TRBV28 and TRBJ2-2, with TRBD2 identical over 7 bases. This CDR3 region has 13 residues. J lost 5 bases, V lost 4 bases, and 1 base had no gene match. The germline V gene has CDR1 MDHEN and CDR2 SYDVKM. The CDR3 reads CASSSGGTGELFF. The CDR3 DNA reads as TGTGCCAGCAGTTCCGGGGGGACCGGGGAGCTGTTTTTT.

This clone has only a few counts. J is TRBJ2-1 and V is TRBV11-2; D may be TRBD1 (6 bases). Germline loops: CDR1 SGHAT, CDR2 FQNNGV. This CDR3 comprises 16 residues. V lost 5 bases and J 4 bases, leaving 18 bases between the germline ends. The CDR3 here is CASSIGTQSSYNEQFF. In nucleotides, the CDR3 is TGTGCCAGCAGCATAGGGACACAATCATCTTACAATGAGCAGTTCTTC.

This clone was seen a few times. This sequence joins TRBV11-2 and TRBJ2-1; 8 bases match TRBD2. Germline assignment: CDR1 SGHAT and CDR2 FQNNGV. The CDR3 length is 18 residues. The J segment lost 5 bases and the V segment lost 6 bases, leaving 18 bases of the junction unmatched. In DNA, the CDR3 is TGTGCCAGCAGGGTACCGGGACTAGTTTTCTCCCCGAACAATGAGCAGTTCTTC. Translation: CASRVPGLVFSPNNEQFF.

This clone was observed a handful of times. V and J are TRBV9 and TRBJ1-3; no reliable D call. The V gene's germline CDR1 is SGDLS and CDR2 YYNGEE. V dropped 0 bases and J dropped 0 bases, with 10 bases sitting between them. The CDR3 has 16 residues. The DNA of the CDR3 is TGTGCCAGCAGCGTAGGGCCGCGCCGCTCTGGAAACACCATATATTTT. Amino acid sequence: CASSVGPRRSGNTIYF.

The chain uses TRBV30 and TRBJ2-3, with TRBD2 matching over 8 bases. V shed 8 bases, J shed 6 bases, and the junction held 13 bases outside the gene matches. CDR1 and CDR2 from the germline V gene are GTSNPN and SVGIG (reference sequence). This CDR3 is built from 14 residues. CDR3 sequence: CAGARGGPPDTQYF. The CDR3 coding sequence is TGTGCCGGAGCACGGGGGGGGCCCCCCGATACGCAGTATTTT. Based on the CDR3 plus reference TRBV30 and TRBJ2-3, the full variable domain is SQTIHQWPATLVQPVGSPLSLECTVEGTSNPNLYWYRQAAGRGLQLLFYSVGIGQISSEVPQNLSASRPQDRQFILSSKKLLLSDSGFYLCAGARGGPPDTQYFGPGTRLTVL.

The chain couples TRBV5-1 to TRBJ1-5, with TRBD1 as a possible D gene (6 bases). The CDR3 spans 15 residues. Per germline, CDR1 SGHRS and CDR2 YFSETQ. Trimming pared 1 base from V and 4 bases from J, leaving 12 bases between. The CDR3 is CASSLIGGGNQPQHF. The CDR3 DNA reads TGCGCCAGCAGCTTGATAGGGGGTGGGAATCAGCCCCAGCATTTT.

This clone was recorded once. The CDR3 nucleotides read TGTGCCAGCAGTCCCAAAAAAGGCGGGACCCAGTACTTC. It encodes CASSPKKGGTQYF. This chain joins TRBV27 and TRBJ2-5; D remains ambiguous. This CDR3 is built from 13 residues. The V gene's germline CDR1 is MNHEY and CDR2 SMNVEV (reference sequence). The V end was cut by 5 bases, the J end by 7 bases, with 14 bases between.

The chain recombines TRBV5-1 with TRBJ2-1, with D perhaps matching TRBD1 or TRBD2 (6 bases each). V lost 4 bases and J 2 bases, leaving 10 bases between the germline ends. This CDR3 has 14 residues. Per the germline V gene, CDR1 is SGHRS and CDR2 is YFSETQ. The chain's CDR3 is CASSKGGTYNEQFF. As DNA, the CDR3 is TGCGCCAGCAGCAAAGGGGGGACCTACAATGAGCAGTTCTTC.